The clone carrying this TCR beta chain came up once. Germline V gives CDR1 GTSNPN, CDR2 SVGIG (reference sequence). Germline trimming cut 3 bases from V and 6 bases from J; bases unmatched to any gene: 4. This CDR3 contains 13 residues. Per the original data handling: Quantification of nucleated cells was approximated via reference gene primer amplification. Clones were sequenced by immunoSEQ multiplex PCR, and TCRdb holds only the in-frame ones, with some missing. The V and J calls and clone size were taken over from that table, and D and trimming were inferred from the DNA. Altogether fewer than 300,000 clones are present, 80% to 85% being singletons, with the ten largest covering just under 3%. The data stem from a study of blood T cell repertoires in COVID-19. Overall study context: Sites across the United States, Italy and Spain contributed samples from acute and convalescent COVID-19. Sources were T cells, B-cell-depleted T cells, or PBMCs; the material itself was cDNA or gDNA.

The sample was peripheral blood. V gene TRBV30 combines with J gene TRBJ1-2; 10 nucleotides match TRBD1. This sequence was found in a woman aged 60-75 years with active or convalescent COVID-19. The CDR3 protein is CAWRTGTGDGYTF. CDR3 bases: TGTGCCTGGAGAACCGGGACAGGGGATGGCTACACCTTC.